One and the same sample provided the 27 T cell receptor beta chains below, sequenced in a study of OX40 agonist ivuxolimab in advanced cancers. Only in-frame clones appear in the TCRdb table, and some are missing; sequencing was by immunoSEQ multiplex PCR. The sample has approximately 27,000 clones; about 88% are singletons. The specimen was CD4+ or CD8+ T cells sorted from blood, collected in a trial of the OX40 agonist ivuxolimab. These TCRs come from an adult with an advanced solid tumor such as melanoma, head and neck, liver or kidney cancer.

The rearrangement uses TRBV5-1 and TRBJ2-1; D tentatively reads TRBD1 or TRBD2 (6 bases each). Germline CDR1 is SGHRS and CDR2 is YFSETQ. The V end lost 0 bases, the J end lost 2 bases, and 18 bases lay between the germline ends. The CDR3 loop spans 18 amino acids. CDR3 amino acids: CASSLVRETGRAYNEQFF. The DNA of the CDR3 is TGCGCCAGCAGCTTGGTACGGGAGACAGGTCGGGCCTACAATGAGCAGTTCTTC.

The chain's CDR3 is CASSNRKDWQINQPQHF. The CDR3 nucleotides are TGTGCCAGCAGCAACAGAAAAGACTGGCAGATAAATCAGCCCCAGCATTTT. The chain employs TRBV4-2 and TRBJ1-5; D is unclear. The CDR3 length is 17 residues. Trimming took 5 bases from V and 4 from J, leaving 21 bases between them. Germline V CDR1 and CDR2: LGHNA, YNFKEQ.

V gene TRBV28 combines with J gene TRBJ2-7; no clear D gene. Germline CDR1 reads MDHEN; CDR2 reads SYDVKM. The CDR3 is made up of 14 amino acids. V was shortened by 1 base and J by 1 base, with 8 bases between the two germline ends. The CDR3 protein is CASSLSWGSYEQYF. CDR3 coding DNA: TGTGCCAGCAGTTTATCGTGGGGATCCTACGAGCAGTACTTC.

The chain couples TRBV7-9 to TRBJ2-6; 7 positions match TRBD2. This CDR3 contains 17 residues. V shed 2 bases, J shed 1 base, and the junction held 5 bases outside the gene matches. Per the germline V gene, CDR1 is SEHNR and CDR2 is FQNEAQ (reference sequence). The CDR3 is CASSLTGGSSGANVLTF. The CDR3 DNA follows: TGTGCCAGCAGCTTAACTGGCGGGAGTTCTGGGGCCAACGTCCTGACTTTC.

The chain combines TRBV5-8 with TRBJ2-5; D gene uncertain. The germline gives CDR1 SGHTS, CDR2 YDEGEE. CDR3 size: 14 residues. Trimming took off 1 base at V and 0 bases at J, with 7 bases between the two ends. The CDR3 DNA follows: TGTGCCAGCAGCTTGTTCCCGGACCAAGAGACCCAGTACTTC. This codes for CASSLFPDQETQYF.

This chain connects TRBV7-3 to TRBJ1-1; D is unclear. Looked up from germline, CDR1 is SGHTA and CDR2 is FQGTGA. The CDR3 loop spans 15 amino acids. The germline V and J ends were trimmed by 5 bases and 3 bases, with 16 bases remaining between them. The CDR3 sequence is CASSPGGPWDTEAFF. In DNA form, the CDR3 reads TGTGCCAGCAGCCCCGGAGGCCCATGGGACACTGAAGCTTTCTTT.

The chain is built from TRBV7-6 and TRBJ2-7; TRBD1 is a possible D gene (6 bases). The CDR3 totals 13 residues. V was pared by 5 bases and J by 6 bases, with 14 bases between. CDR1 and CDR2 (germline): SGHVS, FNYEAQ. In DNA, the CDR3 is TGTGCCAGCAGCCCACGACAGGTTTCCGAGCAGTACTTC. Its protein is CASSPRQVSEQYF.

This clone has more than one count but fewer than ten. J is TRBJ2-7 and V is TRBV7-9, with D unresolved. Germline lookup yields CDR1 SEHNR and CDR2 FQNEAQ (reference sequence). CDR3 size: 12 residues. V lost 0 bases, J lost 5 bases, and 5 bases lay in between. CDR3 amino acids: CASSLATHEQYF. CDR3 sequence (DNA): TGTGCCAGCAGCTTAGCCACCCACGAGCAGTACTTC.

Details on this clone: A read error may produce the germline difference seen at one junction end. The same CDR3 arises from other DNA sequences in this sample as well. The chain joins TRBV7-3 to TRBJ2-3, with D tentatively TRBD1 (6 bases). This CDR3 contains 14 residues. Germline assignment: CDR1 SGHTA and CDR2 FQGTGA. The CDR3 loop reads CASSAQGFTDTQYF. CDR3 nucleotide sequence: TGCGCCAGCAGCGCACAGGGTTTCACAGATACGCAGTATTTT. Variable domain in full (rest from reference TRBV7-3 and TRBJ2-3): GAGVSQTPSNKVTEKGKYVELRCDPISGHTALYWYRQSLGQGPEFLIYFQGTGAADDSGLPNDRFFAVRPEGSVSTLKIQRTERGDSAVYLCASSAQGFTDTQYFGPGTRLTVL.

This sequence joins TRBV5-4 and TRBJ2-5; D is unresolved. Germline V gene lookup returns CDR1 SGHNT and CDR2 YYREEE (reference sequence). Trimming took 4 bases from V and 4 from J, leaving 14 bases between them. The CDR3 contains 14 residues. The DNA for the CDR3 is TGTGCCAGCAGCCATCTAGTGGGGATAGAGACCCAGTACTTC. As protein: CASSHLVGIETQYF.

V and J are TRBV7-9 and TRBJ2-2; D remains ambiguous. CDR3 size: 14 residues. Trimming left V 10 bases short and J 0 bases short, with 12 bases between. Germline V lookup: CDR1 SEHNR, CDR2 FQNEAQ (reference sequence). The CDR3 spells CAMTPKANTGELFF. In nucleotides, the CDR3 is TGTGCCATGACTCCGAAGGCGAACACCGGGGAGCTGTTTTTT.

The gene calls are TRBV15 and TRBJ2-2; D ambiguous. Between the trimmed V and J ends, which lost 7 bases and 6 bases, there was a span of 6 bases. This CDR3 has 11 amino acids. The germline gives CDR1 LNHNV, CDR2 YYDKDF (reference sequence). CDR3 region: CATILAGELFF. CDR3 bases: TGTGCCACCATATTGGCCGGGGAGCTGTTTTTT.

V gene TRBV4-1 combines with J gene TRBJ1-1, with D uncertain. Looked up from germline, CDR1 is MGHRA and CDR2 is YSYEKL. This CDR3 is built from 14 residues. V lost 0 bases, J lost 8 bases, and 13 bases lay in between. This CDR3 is CASSQDPSVLEAFF. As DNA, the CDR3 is TGCGCCAGCAGCCAAGATCCGAGCGTATTGGAAGCTTTCTTT.

The CDR3 DNA is TGTGCCACCAGCAGCCAACTAGTTCCGATGAGTACTACGCAGTATTTT. Encoded protein: CATSSQLVPMSTTQYF. This chain uses TRBV15 with TRBJ2-3; tentatively, D is TRBD2 (5 bases). The V gene's germline CDR1 is LNHNV and CDR2 YYDKDF (reference sequence). The V end lost 3 bases, the J end lost 8 bases, and 21 bases lay between the germline ends. CDR3 size: 16 residues.

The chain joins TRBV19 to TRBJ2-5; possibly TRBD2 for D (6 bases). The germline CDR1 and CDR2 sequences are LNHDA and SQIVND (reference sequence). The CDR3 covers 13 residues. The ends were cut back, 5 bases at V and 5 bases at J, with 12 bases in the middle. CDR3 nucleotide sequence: TGTGCCAGTAGTCTAAGCGGGCCCGAGACCCAGTACTTC. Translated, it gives CASSLSGPETQYF.

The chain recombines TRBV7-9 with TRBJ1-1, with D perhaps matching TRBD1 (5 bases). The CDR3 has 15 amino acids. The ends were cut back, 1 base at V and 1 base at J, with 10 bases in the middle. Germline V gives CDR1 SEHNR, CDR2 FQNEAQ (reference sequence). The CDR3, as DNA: TGTGCCAGCAGCTTAGGGGACTTCGAGAACACTGAAGCTTTCTTT. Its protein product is CASSLGDFENTEAFF. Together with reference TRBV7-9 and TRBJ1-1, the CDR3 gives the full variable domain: DTGVSQNPRHKITKRGQNVTFRCDPISEHNRLYWYRQTLGQGPEFLTYFQNEAQLEKSRLLSDRFSAERPKGSFSTLEIQRTEQGDSAMYLCASSLGDFENTEAFFGQGTRLTVV.

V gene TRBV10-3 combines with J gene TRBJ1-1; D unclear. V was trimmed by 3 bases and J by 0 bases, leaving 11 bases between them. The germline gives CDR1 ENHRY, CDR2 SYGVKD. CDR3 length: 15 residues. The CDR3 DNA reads TGTGCCATCAGTGATATCGGGATGATGAACACTGAAGCTTTCTTT. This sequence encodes CAISDIGMMNTEAFF.

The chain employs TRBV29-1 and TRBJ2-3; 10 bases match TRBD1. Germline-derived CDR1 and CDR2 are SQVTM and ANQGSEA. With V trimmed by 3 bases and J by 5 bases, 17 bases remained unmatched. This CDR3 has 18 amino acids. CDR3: CSVEGQGTSGGWEDTQYF. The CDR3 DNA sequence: TGCAGCGTTGAGGGACAGGGGACGAGCGGAGGGTGGGAAGATACGCAGTATTTT.

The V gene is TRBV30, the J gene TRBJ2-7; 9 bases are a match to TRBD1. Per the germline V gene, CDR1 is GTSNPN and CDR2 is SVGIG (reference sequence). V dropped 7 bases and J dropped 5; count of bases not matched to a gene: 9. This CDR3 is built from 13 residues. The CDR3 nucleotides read TGTGCCTCGAACAGGGGGCCTAGGAACGAGCAGTACTTC. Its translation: CASNRGPRNEQYF. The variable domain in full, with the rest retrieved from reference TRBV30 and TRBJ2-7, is SQTIHQWPATLVQPVGSPLSLECTVEGTSNPNLYWYRQAAGRGLQLLFYSVGIGQISSEVPQNLSASRPQDRQFILSSKKLLLSDSGFYLCASNRGPRNEQYFGPGTRLTVT.

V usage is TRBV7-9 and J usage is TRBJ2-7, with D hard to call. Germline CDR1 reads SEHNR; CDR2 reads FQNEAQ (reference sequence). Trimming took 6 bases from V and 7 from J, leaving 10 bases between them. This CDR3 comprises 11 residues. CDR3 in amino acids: CASSPGGEQYF. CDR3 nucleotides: TGTGCCAGCAGTCCCGGTGGAGAGCAGTACTTC.

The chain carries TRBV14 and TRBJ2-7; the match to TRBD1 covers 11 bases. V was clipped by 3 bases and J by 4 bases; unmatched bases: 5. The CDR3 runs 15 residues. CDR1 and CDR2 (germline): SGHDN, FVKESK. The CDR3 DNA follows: TGTGCCAGCAGCCAGACCGGGACAGGGGGTTACGAGCAGTACTTC. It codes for CASSQTGTGGYEQYF.

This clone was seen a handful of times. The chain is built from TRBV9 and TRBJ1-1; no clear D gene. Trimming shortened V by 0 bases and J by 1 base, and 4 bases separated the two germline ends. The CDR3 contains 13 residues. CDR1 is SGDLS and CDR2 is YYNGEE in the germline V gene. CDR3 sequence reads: CASSVAGNTEAFF. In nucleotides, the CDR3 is TGTGCCAGCAGCGTAGCAGGGAACACTGAAGCTTTCTTT. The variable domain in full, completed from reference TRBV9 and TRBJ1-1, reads DSGVTQTPKHLITATGQRVTLRCSPRSGDLSVYWYQQSLDQGLQFLIQYYNGEERAKGNILERFSAQQFPDLHSELNLSSLELGDSALYFCASSVAGNTEAFFGQGTRLTVV.

This CDR3 is CASSQETSHNEQFF. The CDR3 region has the DNA TGTGCCAGCAGCCAAGAGACCAGTCACAATGAGCAGTTCTTC. The chain combines TRBV4-2 with TRBJ2-1; D is ambiguous. The germline CDR1 and CDR2 sequences are LGHNA and YNFKEQ. Deletions cut 0 bases from V and 5 bases from J, with 8 bases between. The CDR3 is 14 amino acids.

CDR3 residues: CASSGQESGYEQYF. For the CDR3, the DNA is TGTGCCAGCAGTGGACAGGAAAGTGGTTACGAGCAGTACTTC. The genes are TRBV27 and TRBJ2-5; TRBD1 aligns across 7 bases. The closer fit of TRBJ2-7 to the DNA end suggests the J call may be wrong. The CDR3 spans 14 residues. CDR1 and CDR2 from the germline V gene are MNHEY and SMNVEV (reference sequence).

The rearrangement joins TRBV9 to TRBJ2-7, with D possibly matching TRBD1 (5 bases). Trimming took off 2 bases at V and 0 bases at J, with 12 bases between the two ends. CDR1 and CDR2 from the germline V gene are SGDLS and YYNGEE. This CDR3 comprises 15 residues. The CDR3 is CASSVTGVSSYEQYF. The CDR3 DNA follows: TGTGCCAGCAGCGTCACAGGCGTAAGCTCCTACGAGCAGTACTTC. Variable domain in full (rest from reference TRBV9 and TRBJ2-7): DSGVTQTPKHLITATGQRVTLRCSPRSGDLSVYWYQQSLDQGLQFLIQYYNGEERAKGNILERFSAQQFPDLHSELNLSSLELGDSALYFCASSVTGVSSYEQYFGPGTRLTVT.

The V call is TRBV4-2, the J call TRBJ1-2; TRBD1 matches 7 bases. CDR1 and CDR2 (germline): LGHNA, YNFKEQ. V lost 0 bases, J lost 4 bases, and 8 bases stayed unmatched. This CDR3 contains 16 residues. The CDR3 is CASSQDRDWTGYGYTF. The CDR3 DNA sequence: TGTGCCAGCAGCCAAGATAGGGACTGGACAGGCTATGGCTACACCTTC.

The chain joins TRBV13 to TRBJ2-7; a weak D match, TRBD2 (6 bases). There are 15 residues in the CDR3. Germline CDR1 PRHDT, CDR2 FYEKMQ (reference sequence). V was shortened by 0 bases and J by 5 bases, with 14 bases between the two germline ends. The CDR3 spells CASSLGHGGGNEQYF. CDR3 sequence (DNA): TGTGCCAGCAGCTTAGGGCACGGCGGAGGGAACGAGCAGTACTTC.